The 5 T cell receptor beta chains listed next were all sequenced from one sample in a study of T cells in Graves' hyperthyroidism and ophthalmopathy. Amplified TCR beta CDR3 regions derived from RNA transcripts. The TCR CDR3 was amplified in a first-round RT-PCR using the HTBI primer set. Via MiXCR, TCRdb re-called the multiplex PCR reads, giving one row per CDR3 protein. This table holds hundreds of thousands of distinct CDR3 sequences, roughly 15% found once. The material sequenced was blood. The receptors stem from a woman in her sixties or seventies with Graves' ophthalmopathy.

The V call is TRBV28, the J call TRBJ2-3; D call uncertain. Looked up from germline, CDR1 is MDHEN and CDR2 is SYDVKM. The CDR3 covers 14 residues. Trimming took 7 bases from V and 0 from J, leaving 11 bases between them. The CDR3 loop reads CASTLGDSTDTQYF. In nucleotides, the CDR3 is TGTGCCAGCACCTTAGGAGACAGCACAGATACGCAGTATTTT.

This clonotype was observed at least ten times. The CDR3 coding sequence is TGTGCCAGCAGCTTATCGGGGGGGCTAGCGGTTCCCTCCTACGAGCAGTACTTC. Protein: CASSLSGGLAVPSYEQYF. V and J are TRBV7-2 and TRBJ2-7; 8 bases are a match to TRBD2. The CDR3 totals 18 residues. Trimming took 2 bases from V and 0 from J; bases not matched to a gene: 12. The germline gives CDR1 SGHTA, CDR2 FQGNSA.

This clonotype was found many times. The genes are TRBV28 and TRBJ2-2; D possibly corresponds to TRBD1 (5 bases). V was trimmed by 5 bases and J by 4 bases, leaving 14 bases between them. The CDR3 covers 15 residues. From germline, CDR1 is MDHEN and CDR2 SYDVKM. The CDR3 loop reads CASSPAGRTTGELFF. In nucleotides, the CDR3 is TGTGCCAGCAGTCCGGCAGGGCGGACCACCGGGGAGCTGTTTTTT.

The rearrangement links TRBV6-1 to TRBJ2-3; D gene ambiguous. The germline V gene encodes CDR1 MNHNS and CDR2 SASEGT. V lost 6 bases and J lost 6, with 13 bases in between. The CDR3 runs to 13 residues. The CDR3 loop reads CASSEIRADTQYF. The CDR3 nucleotides are TGTGCCAGCAGCGAAATCCGGGCCGATACGCAGTATTTT.

This clonotype has ten or more counts. The chain combines TRBV7-2 with TRBJ2-2; no clear D gene. Trimming cost V 2 bases and J 6 bases, with 7 bases left between them. The CDR3 length is 13 residues. CDR1 is SGHTA and CDR2 is FQGNSA in the germline V gene. CDR3: CASSLSSSGELFF. CDR3 nucleotide sequence: TGTGCCAGCAGCTTAAGTAGCTCCGGGGAGCTGTTTTTT.